These 21 T cell receptor beta chains were sequenced from one sample in a study of T cell responses to AZD1222 COVID-19 vaccine. Using immunoSEQ multiplex PCR, the repertoire was profiled, and TCRdb retains in-frame clones only, with some absent. The sample comprises about 84,000 clones, 75% to 90% of which are singletons, and roughly 29% rests with the top ten. The starting material was peripheral blood, obtained on day 0 of AZD1222 vaccination. Receptors originate from an adult in good health.

The genes are TRBV6-1 and TRBJ1-1, with 8 bases matching TRBD1. CDR3 length equals 16 residues. With 3 bases clipped from V and 1 base from J, the junction kept 7 bases outside the gene matches. Germline CDR1 and CDR2: MNHNS and SASEGT. CDR3 DNA sequence: TGTGCCAGCAGTGAGACAGGGGCTAGGAAGAACACTGAAGCTTTCTTT. Protein product: CASSETGARKNTEAFF.

The CDR3 region is CASSLVLGEGELFF. CDR3 nucleotides: TGTGCCAGCAGCTTAGTCCTAGGCGAGGGGGAGCTGTTTTTT. V is TRBV7-9 and J is TRBJ2-2; D is undetermined. Trimming removed 1 base at V and 8 bases at J, with 11 bases between. Per the germline V gene, CDR1 is SEHNR and CDR2 is FQNEAQ (reference sequence). The CDR3 runs to 14 residues.

J is TRBJ1-5 and V is TRBV28; D is uncertain. The V end was cut by 2 bases, the J end by 7 bases, with 3 bases between. The CDR3 totals 11 residues. CDR1 and CDR2 from the germline V gene are MDHEN and SYDVKM. The CDR3 DNA reads as TGTGCCAGCAGTTTAGAACAGCCCCAGCATTTT. Its protein is CASSLEQPQHF.

V gene TRBV19 combines with J gene TRBJ2-2; no firm D call. V lost 6 bases and J lost 2, with 13 bases in between. The germline V gene encodes CDR1 LNHDA and CDR2 SQIVND (reference sequence). The CDR3 consists of 15 residues. This CDR3 is CASRRHGLNTGELFF. CDR3 nucleotide sequence: TGTGCCAGTAGGAGACACGGCTTAAACACCGGGGAGCTGTTTTTT.

This rearrangement joins TRBV18 to TRBJ1-3, with 10 positions matching TRBD1. The CDR3 is 15 amino acids. The J segment lost 8 bases and the V segment lost 2 bases, leaving 6 bases of the junction unmatched. The germline V gene has CDR1 KGHSH and CDR2 LQKENI. Written as DNA, the CDR3 is TGTGCCAGCTCACCAACAGGACAGGGGGGACACACCATATATTTT. This gives the protein CASSPTGQGGHTIYF. Filled out from reference TRBV18 and TRBJ1-3, the complete variable domain reads NAGVMQNPRHLVRRRGQEARLRCSPMKGHSHVYWYRQLPEEGLKFMVYLQKENIIDESGMPKERFSAEFPKEGPSILRIQQVVRGDSAAYFCASSPTGQGGHTIYFGEGSWLTVV.

The chain has TRBV28 and TRBJ1-5, with unresolved D. This CDR3 has 15 amino acids. Trimming left V 7 bases short and J 2 bases short, with 15 bases between. From germline, CDR1 is MDHEN and CDR2 SYDVKM. Here the CDR3 reads CASTTEGAGNQPQHF. The CDR3 DNA follows: TGTGCCAGCACCACGGAAGGTGCGGGCAATCAGCCCCAGCATTTT.

The CDR3 reads CSAQSNYGYTF. CDR3 sequence (DNA): TGCAGCGCTCAGTCTAACTATGGCTACACCTTC. The chain joins TRBV29-1 to TRBJ1-2; D remains unclear. The germline CDR1 and CDR2 sequences are SQVTM and ANQGSEA. This CDR3 spans 11 amino acids. V gave up 7 bases and J gave up 0 bases, with 6 bases separating them. The full variable domain, completed using reference TRBV29-1 and TRBJ1-2, is SAVISQKPSRDICQRGTSLTIQCQVDSQVTMMFWYRQQPGQSLTLIATANQGSEATYESGFVIDKFPISRPNLTFSTLTVSNMSPEDSSIYLCSAQSNYGYTFGSGTRLTVV.

V usage is TRBV28 and J usage is TRBJ2-7, with D perhaps matching TRBD1 (6 bases). The CDR3 length is 14 residues. V was pared by 6 bases and J by 2 bases, with 14 bases between. CDR1 and CDR2 from the germline V gene are MDHEN and SYDVKM. The CDR3 region is CASSEDRSAYEQYF. The CDR3 DNA follows: TGTGCCAGCAGCGAGGACAGATCCGCCTACGAGCAGTACTTC. Using reference TRBV28 and TRBJ2-7 for the parts outside the CDR3, the full variable domain is DVKVTQSSRYLVKRTGEKVFLECVQDMDHENMFWYRQDPGLGLRLIYFSYDVKMKEKGDIPEGYSVSREKKERFSLILESASTNQTSMYLCASSEDRSAYEQYFGPGTRLTVT.

The chain carries TRBV18 and TRBJ1-2, with no clear D. Germline V gene data show CDR1 as KGHSH and CDR2 as LQKENI. Trimming removed 0 bases at V and 2 bases at J, with 10 bases between. This CDR3 contains 15 residues. This CDR3 is CASSPPDGGNYGYTF. Here the CDR3 DNA reads TGTGCCAGCTCACCACCGGACGGAGGAAACTATGGCTACACCTTC.

The V gene is TRBV7-2, the J gene TRBJ2-7; 14 bases are shared with TRBD2. V gave up 2 bases and J gave up 3 bases; unmatched junction bases: 12. From germline, CDR1 is SGHTA and CDR2 FQGNSA. The CDR3 covers 19 residues. This chain's CDR3 is CASSLSWPGLAGVGYEQYF. The CDR3, as DNA: TGTGCCAGCAGCTTATCATGGCCGGGACTAGCGGGAGTTGGCTACGAGCAGTACTTC.

This clone has just a few counts. The chain links TRBV6-2 or TRBV6-3 to TRBJ2-5; TRBD2 might be the D (6 bases). Trimming took off 3 bases at V and 5 bases at J, with 13 bases between the two ends. Germline CDR1 is MNHEY and CDR2 is SVGEGT. The CDR3 is made up of 14 amino acids. The CDR3 DNA is TGTGCCAGCAGTTATGCGGGATGGGGGGAGACCCAGTACTTC. Its translation: CASSYAGWGETQYF.

The chain joins TRBV6-2 or TRBV6-3 to TRBJ1-6; 8 bases map to TRBD1. V lost 5 bases, J lost 6 bases, and 3 bases stayed unmatched. CDR3 length: 14 amino acids. Germline CDR1 reads MNHEY; CDR2 reads SVGEGT. The CDR3 here is CASSLGQGNSPLHF. CDR3 nucleotides: TGTGCCAGCAGTCTTGGACAGGGTAATTCACCCCTCCACTTT.

V usage is TRBV2 and J usage is TRBJ1-4, with D hard to call. CDR3 length equals 15 residues. CDR1 and CDR2 (germline): SNHLY, FYNNEI. V lost 8 bases and J lost 4, with 17 bases in between. The CDR3 protein is CASRVGNNYNEKLFF. The CDR3 region has the DNA TGTGCCAGCCGCGTGGGGAATAACTATAATGAAAAACTGTTTTTT.

V is TRBV18 and J is TRBJ1-6; D gene uncertain. The CDR3 covers 15 residues. V shed 6 bases and J shed 5 bases, with 14 bases lying between them. CDR1 and CDR2 (germline): KGHSH, LQKENI. CDR3 nucleotides: TGTGCCAGCTCTCAAGCGCGGGGTAATAATTCACCCCTCCACTTT. The encoded protein is CASSQARGNNSPLHF.

Worth noting for this clone: Relative to the germline gene, one junction end is altered; a read error may explain this. The chain carries TRBV7-9 and TRBJ2-5; either TRBD1 or TRBD2 may fit D (5 bases each). CDR1 is SEHNR and CDR2 is FQNEAQ in the germline V gene (reference sequence). The CDR3 contains 12 residues. CDR3 sequence (DNA): TGTGCCAGCAGCTTAGCGACGGGGCCTGGGAACTTC. It codes for CASSLATGPGNF.

This clone appeared a single time. The J gene is TRBJ2-4, the V gene TRBV4-1, with D possibly TRBD1 on 6 matching bases. The V end lost 1 base, the J end lost 3 bases, and 13 bases lay between the germline ends. Germline assignment: CDR1 MGHRA and CDR2 YSYEKL. This CDR3 has 16 residues. Written as DNA, the CDR3 is TGCGCCAGCAGCCAAGGGGTGGGACAAGGCAAAAACATTCAGTACTTC. Translation gives CASSQGVGQGKNIQYF.

The chain joins TRBV7-2 to TRBJ2-3, with a weak D call TRBD1 (5 bases). V dropped 8 bases and J dropped 0 bases, with 12 bases sitting between them. The CDR3 is 14 amino acids. The germline V gene has CDR1 SGHTA and CDR2 FQGNSA. The CDR3 here is CASGRGLSTDTQYF. CDR3 nucleotides: TGTGCCAGCGGAAGGGGCTTGAGCACAGATACGCAGTATTTT.

The chain links TRBV30 to TRBJ2-5; maybe TRBD1 (7 bases). Trimming shortened V by 3 bases and J by 5 bases, and 13 bases separated the two germline ends. This CDR3 contains 13 residues. Germline-derived CDR1 and CDR2 are GTSNPN and SVGIG (reference sequence). The CDR3 DNA reads as TGTGCCTGGAGCCCAGGGGGGCTGGAGACCCAGTACTTC. Protein product: CAWSPGGLETQYF.

The chain combines TRBV6-5 with TRBJ2-3; 9 bases are a match to TRBD1. The CDR3 extends over 14 amino acids. Germline CDR1 MNHEY, CDR2 SVGAGI. The trim removed 6 bases at V and 8 bases at J, leaving 9 bases unmatched. The CDR3 sequence is CASRKDRGGGTQYF. For the CDR3, the DNA is TGTGCCAGCAGGAAGGACAGGGGAGGAGGTACGCAGTATTTT.

V usage is TRBV7-2 and J usage is TRBJ1-3; D ambiguous. The CDR3 has 14 residues. Deletions cut 1 base from V and 3 bases from J, with 7 bases between. CDR1 is SGHTA, CDR2 FQGNSA, per germline. The CDR3 DNA follows: TGTGCCAGCAGCTTAGTGGGCCTTGGAAACACCATATATTTT. Protein product: CASSLVGLGNTIYF.

This rearrangement joins TRBV6-5 to TRBJ1-1; D remains unclear. Trimming took off 0 bases at V and 1 base at J, with 3 bases between the two ends. Per germline, CDR1 MNHEY and CDR2 SVGAGI. There are 13 residues in the CDR3. CDR3 in amino acids: CASSYSANTEAFF. The CDR3, as DNA: TGTGCCAGCAGTTACTCGGCGAACACTGAAGCTTTCTTT.